This T cell receptor beta chain comes out of a study of PD-1 blockade in classical Hodgkin lymphoma. Each patient's relapse followed autologous stem cell transplantation, and brentuximab vedotin exposure varied. Negative selection with magnetic separation was used to purify CD4+ T cells from thawed PBMCs. Regarding the study as a whole: There remain no defined causes for the repertoire differences, which possibly reflect disease activity or prior therapy.

Profiling relied on immunoSEQ multiplex PCR, and the TCRdb table lists in-frame clones only, not all of them. Seen here are more than 9,500 clones, 65% to 85% observed once, and the top ten hold more than 1.5%. Regarding this clone: What it recognizes is unknown.

The CDR3 has 18 amino acids. Trimming took 4 bases from V and 6 from J; bases not matched to a gene: 12. Germline lookup yields CDR1 SGDLS and CDR2 YYNGEE. This specimen consisted of CD4+ T cells from blood, obtained at baseline. This clonotype was sampled from a human donor with classical Hodgkin lymphoma. V usage is TRBV9 and J usage is TRBJ2-3, with TRBD2 matching over 15 bases. The CDR3 sequence: CASSQGLAGGLVDDTQYF. For the CDR3, the DNA is TGTGCCAGCAGCCAAGGACTAGCGGGGGGGCTGGTGGATGATACGCAGTATTTT.